This TCR beta chain is from a study of T cells in localized non-small cell lung cancer. Germline V gene lookup returns CDR1 KGHSH and CDR2 LQKENI. This CDR3 has 16 amino acids. V was shortened by 0 bases and J by 2 bases, with 12 bases between the two germline ends. Clones were read by immunoSEQ multiplex PCR, and TCRdb kept only the in-frame ones, dropping some. The sample consists of roughly 67,000 clones, around four fifths of them appearing once. Sequences were derived from peripheral blood, sampled before any cancer treatment. The chain carries TRBV18 and TRBJ2-3; perhaps D is TRBD1 or TRBD2 (5 bases each). This clonotype was obtained from a female donor over 55 with stage I lung adenocarcinoma. In DNA form, the CDR3 reads TGTGCCAGCTCACCACCGTCGAGGGGTAACACAGATACGCAGTATTTT. This gives the protein CASSPPSRGNTDTQYF.